What follows are 9 T cell receptor beta chains derived from one specimen sequenced in a study of T-cell reconstitution after alpha-beta-depleted transplantation in children. Unique molecular identifiers featured in how the TCRbeta library was prepared. MiXCR was run by TCRdb on the PCR reads, yielding one entry per CDR3 protein. The sample records some 640,000 distinct CDR3 sequences, roughly 17% being singletons. The material sequenced was PBMCs from the stem cell graft donor, taken from the stem cell graft. Receptor source: a human donor who donated a stem cell graft to a child with acute myeloid leukemia.

J is TRBJ2-1 and V is TRBV6-1; unclear D gene. V gave up 6 bases and J gave up 7 bases, with 19 bases separating them. Germline assignment: CDR1 MNHNS and CDR2 SASEGT. This CDR3 spans 15 amino acids. CDR3: CASSSQTPRRNEQFF. The DNA of the CDR3 is TGTGCCAGCAGCTCCCAGACGCCAAGGCGGAATGAGCAGTTCTTC.

This clonotype has only a few counts. V and J are TRBV30 and TRBJ2-4; D not resolved. Germline CDR1 GTSNPN, CDR2 SVGIG (reference sequence). V gave up 3 bases and J gave up 1 base, with 10 bases separating them. This CDR3 region has 14 residues. CDR3 bases: TGTGCCTGGAGCAGCCCAGCGGCCAAAAACATTCAGTACTTC. Translated, it gives CAWSSPAAKNIQYF.

Ten or more counts support this clonotype. This chain joins TRBV15 and TRBJ1-5, with D perhaps TRBD1 (5 bases). The CDR3 runs 14 residues. Germline V lookup: CDR1 LNHNV, CDR2 YYDKDF (reference sequence). The V gene lost 0 bases and the J gene lost 8 bases, with 11 bases spanning the gap. This chain's CDR3 is CATSRDQGSEPQHF. DNA of the CDR3: TGTGCCACCAGCAGAGATCAGGGATCTGAGCCCCAGCATTTT.

This clonotype was counted many times. V and J are TRBV27 and TRBJ2-5; 8 bases align to TRBD1. Germline V lookup: CDR1 MNHEY, CDR2 SMNVEV (reference sequence). The V gene end was trimmed by 6 bases and the J gene end by 1 base; junction bases not matched to a gene: 7. The CDR3 spans 15 residues. CDR3 sequence reads: CASRTQGAFQETQYF. In DNA, the CDR3 is TGTGCCAGCAGAACTCAGGGGGCCTTCCAAGAGACCCAGTACTTC.

This sequence joins TRBV18 and TRBJ1-3; possibly TRBD1 for D (5 bases). This CDR3 is built from 15 residues. Trimming took 5 bases from V and 0 from J, leaving 11 bases between them. Germline V gene lookup returns CDR1 KGHSH and CDR2 LQKENI. As DNA, the CDR3 is TGTGCCAGCTCAGGGGACGGCCTCTCTGGAAACACCATATATTTT. This codes for CASSGDGLSGNTIYF.

This clonotype occurred many times. This chain connects TRBV10-3 to TRBJ1-2; D unresolved. This CDR3 has 12 residues. Per germline, CDR1 ENHRY and CDR2 SYGVKD. V was shortened by 0 bases and J by 10 bases, with 9 bases between the two germline ends. CDR3 in amino acids: CAISESLEDYTF. The CDR3 DNA sequence: TGTGCCATCAGTGAGTCTTTAGAGGACTACACCTTC.

This clonotype was seen many times. V and J are TRBV29-1 and TRBJ2-1; no clear D. From germline, CDR1 is SQVTM and CDR2 ANQGSEA. V was clipped by 6 bases and J by 6 bases, with 9 bases between them. This CDR3 is built from 11 residues. The CDR3 region has the DNA TGCAGCGTAACACAGAGCAATGAGCAGTTCTTC. This sequence encodes CSVTQSNEQFF.

The table lists this clonotype with a few counts. The J gene is TRBJ1-4, the V gene TRBV5-1; 8 nucleotides line up with TRBD1. Germline assignment: CDR1 SGHRS and CDR2 YFSETQ. V shed 0 bases, J shed 8 bases, and the junction held 6 bases outside the gene matches. The CDR3 has 15 residues. The CDR3 here is CASSLGGQENEKLFF. The CDR3 DNA is TGCGCCAGCAGCTTGGGGGGACAGGAGAACGAAAAACTGTTTTTT.

This clonotype was detected ten times or more. This chain links TRBV7-6 with TRBJ2-7; 9 bases are a match to TRBD1. The CDR3 sequence is 16 residues long. From germline, CDR1 is SGHVS and CDR2 FNYEAQ. Trimming took 0 bases from V and 4 from J; bases not matched to a gene: 7. The CDR3 loop is CASSLATGTGSYEQYF. CDR3 DNA sequence: TGTGCCAGCAGCTTAGCAACCGGGACAGGGTCTTACGAGCAGTACTTC.